The subject of this entry is one T cell receptor beta chain. Original processing notes: Estimates of nucleated cell counts were drawn from the amplification of reference gene primers. Data came from immunoSEQ multiplex PCR; TCRdb stores just in-frame clones and leaves some out. V and J calls and clone size are copied from that table; D and trimming were computed from the DNA. The table shows some 200,000 clones, with about 93% occurring only once. Seattle patients were enrolled while actively infected and followed longitudinally. The source of the sample is a study of blood T cell repertoires in COVID-19. Looking at the study overall: Material from acute and convalescent COVID-19 was sourced from the United States, Italy and Spain.

The CDR3 contains 16 residues. V gave up 6 bases and J gave up 5 bases; unmatched junction bases: 13. CDR1 SQVTM and CDR2 ANQGSEA come from the germline V gene. The sequenced sample consisted of peripheral blood. The gene calls are TRBV29-1 and TRBJ2-5, with TRBD2 matching 12 bases. The sequence came from a man younger than 40 with COVID-19, enrolled during active disease. CDR3 region: CSVVDASGGAMETQYF. DNA of the CDR3: TGCAGCGTGGTGGATGCTAGCGGGGGGGCAATGGAGACCCAGTACTTC.